Described below is a single T cell receptor beta chain sequence and its context. This specimen comes from a study of control samples from healthy donors and cancer patients. Data came from immunoSEQ multiplex PCR; TCRdb stores just in-frame clones and leaves some out. The sample yields roughly 21,000 clones, around 84% seen once. V was clipped by 7 bases and J by 5 bases, with 13 bases between them. CDR3 length equals 14 residues. Per germline, CDR1 KGHDR and CDR2 SFDVKD. This sequence joins TRBV24-1 and TRBJ2-2, with D possibly being TRBD1 (7 bases). The TCR was taken from a man aged 60 to 69 with colorectal cancer. Sequenced: PBMCs. The CDR3 DNA sequence: TGTGCCACCAGAACAGGGGAGGCGACCGGGGAGCTGTTTTTT. The encoded protein is CATRTGEATGELFF.